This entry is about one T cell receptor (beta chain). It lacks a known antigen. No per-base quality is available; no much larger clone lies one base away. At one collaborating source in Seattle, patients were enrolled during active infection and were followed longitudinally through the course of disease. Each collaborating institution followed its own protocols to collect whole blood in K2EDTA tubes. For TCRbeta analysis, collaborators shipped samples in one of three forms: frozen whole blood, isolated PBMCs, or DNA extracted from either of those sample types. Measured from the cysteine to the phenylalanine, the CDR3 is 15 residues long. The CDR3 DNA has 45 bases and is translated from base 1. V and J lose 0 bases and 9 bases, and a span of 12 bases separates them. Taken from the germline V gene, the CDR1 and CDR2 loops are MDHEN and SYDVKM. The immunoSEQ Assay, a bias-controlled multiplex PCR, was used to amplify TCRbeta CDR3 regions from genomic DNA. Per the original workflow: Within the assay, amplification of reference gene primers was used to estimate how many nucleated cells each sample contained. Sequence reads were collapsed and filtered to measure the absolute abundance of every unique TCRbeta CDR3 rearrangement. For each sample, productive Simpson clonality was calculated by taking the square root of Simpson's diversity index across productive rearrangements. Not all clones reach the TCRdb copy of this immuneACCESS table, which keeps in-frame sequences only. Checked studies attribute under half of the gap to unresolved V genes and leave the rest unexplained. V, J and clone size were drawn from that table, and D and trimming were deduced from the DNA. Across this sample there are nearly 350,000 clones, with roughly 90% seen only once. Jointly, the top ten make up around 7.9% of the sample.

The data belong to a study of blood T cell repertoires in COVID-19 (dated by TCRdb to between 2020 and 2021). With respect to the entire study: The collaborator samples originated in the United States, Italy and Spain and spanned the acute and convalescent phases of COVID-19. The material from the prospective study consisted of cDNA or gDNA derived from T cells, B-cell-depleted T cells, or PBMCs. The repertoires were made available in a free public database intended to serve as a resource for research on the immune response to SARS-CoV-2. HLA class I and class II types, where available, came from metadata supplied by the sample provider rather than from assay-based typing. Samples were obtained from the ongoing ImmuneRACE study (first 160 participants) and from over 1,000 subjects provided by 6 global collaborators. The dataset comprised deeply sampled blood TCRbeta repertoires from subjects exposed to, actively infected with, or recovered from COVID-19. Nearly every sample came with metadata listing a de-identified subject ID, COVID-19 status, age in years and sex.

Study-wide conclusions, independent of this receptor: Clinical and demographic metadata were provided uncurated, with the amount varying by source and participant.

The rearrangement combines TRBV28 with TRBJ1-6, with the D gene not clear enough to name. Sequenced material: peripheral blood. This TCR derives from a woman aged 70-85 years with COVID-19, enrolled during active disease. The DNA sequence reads TGTGCCAGCAGTTTATGGGACCGGGGTCGTTCACCCCTCCACTTT. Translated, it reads CASSLWDRGRSPLHF.